The next 9 T cell receptor beta chains were all read from a single sample in a study of beta chain features in type 1 diabetes. No antigen has been assigned to these receptors. The isolated RNA, all of it, was reverse transcribed, so expressed TCRB transcripts were what got sequenced. TCRdb's table, derived via immunoSEQ multiplex PCR, lists solely in-frame clones and lacks some. The sample lists 680,000 or so clones, around 15% occurring once. Study conclusions and caveats: People with Type 1 diabetes carried modestly yet significantly shorter TCRB CDR3s in all four CD4+ subsets.

The sequencing sample was made of naive CD4+ T cells from blood. Source of these receptors: a man between 18 and 35 years old with type 1 diabetes.

The chain has TRBV25-1 and TRBJ1-4; a weak D match, TRBD1 (5 bases). V lost 2 bases, J lost 8 bases, and 21 bases lay in between. Germline lookup yields CDR1 MGHDK and CDR2 SYGVNS. The CDR3 has 17 amino acids. The CDR3 nucleotides are TGTGCCAGCAGTGAAGGGGGTGGGGACCCAGGAAAGGAAAAACTGTTTTTT. This encodes CASSEGGGDPGKEKLFF.

Only a few counts were recorded for this clone. V usage is TRBV7-6 and J usage is TRBJ1-2; no clear D. V was clipped by 5 bases and J by 5 bases, with 12 bases between them. CDR3 size: 13 residues. CDR1 and CDR2 (germline): SGHVS, FNYEAQ. CDR3 in amino acids: CASSPETGYGYTF. The CDR3 region has the DNA TGTGCCAGCAGCCCCGAGACCGGGTATGGCTACACCTTC. The variable domain in full, completed from reference TRBV7-6 and TRBJ1-2, reads GAGVSQSPRYKVTKRGQDVALRCDPISGHVSLYWYRQALGQGPEFLTYFNYEAQQDKSGLPNDRFSAERPEGSISTLTIQRTEQRDSAMYRCASSPETGYGYTFGSGTRLTVV.

This clone has more than one count but fewer than ten. The chain employs TRBV7-8 and TRBJ1-2; the D is unclear. Per the germline V gene, CDR1 is SGHVS and CDR2 is FQNEAQ. V lost 5 bases and J lost 8, with 21 bases in between. The CDR3 contains 15 residues. CDR3: CASSPYRTADLGYTF. CDR3 bases: TGTGCCAGCAGCCCTTACCGGACGGCCGATCTGGGCTACACCTTC.

There are a few counts of this clone. The chain joins TRBV2 to TRBJ2-2; maybe TRBD1 (5 bases). Germline V gene lookup returns CDR1 SNHLY and CDR2 FYNNEI. Trimming cost V 8 bases and J 2 bases, with 12 bases left between them. This CDR3 region has 14 residues. CDR3 sequence reads: CASDGAHNTGELFF. The CDR3 nucleotides read TGTGCCAGCGATGGGGCGCACAACACCGGGGAGCTGTTTTTT.

This clone was seen only a few times. The rearrangement links TRBV5-1 to TRBJ1-6; D might be TRBD1 (6 bases). Trimming left V 4 bases short and J 8 bases short, with 10 bases between. This CDR3 is 13 amino acids long. The germline CDR1 and CDR2 sequences are SGHRS and YFSETQ. In DNA form, the CDR3 reads TGCGCCAGCAGCGCAGGGGAGTATTCACCCCTCCACTTT. Translation: CASSAGEYSPLHF.

The chain couples TRBV13 to TRBJ1-1, with D possibly matching TRBD1 (6 bases). V was trimmed by 7 bases and J by 1 base, leaving 10 bases between them. This CDR3 region has 13 residues. Germline values: CDR1 PRHDT, CDR2 FYEKMQ (reference sequence). Here the CDR3 DNA reads TGTGCCAGCACCCAACAGGGGAACACTGAAGCTTTCTTT. The encoded protein is CASTQQGNTEAFF.

This chain links TRBV15 with TRBJ1-4; no clear D. The CDR3 is made up of 13 amino acids. The germline V gene has CDR1 LNHNV and CDR2 YYDKDF (reference sequence). V lost 0 bases to trimming and J lost 8 bases, with 7 bases between them. CDR3 sequence reads: CATSREEEEKLFF. In nucleotides, the CDR3 is TGTGCCACCAGCAGAGAGGAGGAAGAAAAACTGTTTTTT.

The chain links TRBV2 to TRBJ1-2; the D is unclear. This CDR3 has 14 amino acids. Deletions cut 6 bases from V and 0 bases from J, with 11 bases between. The germline gives CDR1 SNHLY, CDR2 FYNNEI. CDR3 nucleotide sequence: TGTGCCAGCAGCGAGGGTTGGCCTAACTATGGCTACACCTTC. Translated, it gives CASSEGWPNYGYTF.

This chain links TRBV7-9 with TRBJ1-4; the match to TRBD1 covers 7 bases. The trim removed 4 bases at V and 2 bases at J, leaving 4 bases unmatched. The germline V gene has CDR1 SEHNR and CDR2 FQNEAQ (reference sequence). The CDR3 runs to 15 residues. The CDR3: CASSWTGGTNEKLFF. DNA for the CDR3: TGTGCCAGCAGCTGGACAGGAGGTACTAATGAAAAACTGTTTTTT.